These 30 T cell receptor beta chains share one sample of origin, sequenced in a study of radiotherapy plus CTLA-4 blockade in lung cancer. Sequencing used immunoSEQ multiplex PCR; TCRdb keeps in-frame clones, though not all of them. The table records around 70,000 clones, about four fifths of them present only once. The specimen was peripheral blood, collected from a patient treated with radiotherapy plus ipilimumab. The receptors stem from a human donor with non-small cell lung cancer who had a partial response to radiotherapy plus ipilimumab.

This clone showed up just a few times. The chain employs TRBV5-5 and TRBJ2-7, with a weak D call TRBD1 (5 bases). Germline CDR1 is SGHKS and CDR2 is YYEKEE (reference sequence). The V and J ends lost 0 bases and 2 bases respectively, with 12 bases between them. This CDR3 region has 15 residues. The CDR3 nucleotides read TGTGCCAGCAGCTTGGACCCGCAGGGAACCTACGAGCAGTACTTC. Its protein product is CASSLDPQGTYEQYF.

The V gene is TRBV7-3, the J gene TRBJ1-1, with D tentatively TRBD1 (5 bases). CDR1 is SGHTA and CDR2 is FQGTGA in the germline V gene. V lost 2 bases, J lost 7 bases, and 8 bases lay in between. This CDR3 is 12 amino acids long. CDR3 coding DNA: TGTGCCAGCAGCTTACAGGGAGGTGAAGCTTTCTTT. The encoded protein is CASSLQGGEAFF.

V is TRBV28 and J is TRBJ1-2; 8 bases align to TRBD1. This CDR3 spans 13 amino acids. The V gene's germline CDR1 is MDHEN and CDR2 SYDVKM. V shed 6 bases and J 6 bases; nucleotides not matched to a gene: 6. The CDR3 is CASSHGQGDGYTF. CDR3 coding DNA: TGTGCCAGCAGCCACGGACAGGGAGATGGCTACACCTTC.

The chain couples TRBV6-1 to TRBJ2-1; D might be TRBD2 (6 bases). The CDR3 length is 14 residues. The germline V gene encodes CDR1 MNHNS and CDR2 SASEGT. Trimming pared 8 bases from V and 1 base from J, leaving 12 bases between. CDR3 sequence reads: CASLEGISYNEQFF. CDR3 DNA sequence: TGTGCCAGCCTGGAGGGCATTTCCTACAATGAGCAGTTCTTC.

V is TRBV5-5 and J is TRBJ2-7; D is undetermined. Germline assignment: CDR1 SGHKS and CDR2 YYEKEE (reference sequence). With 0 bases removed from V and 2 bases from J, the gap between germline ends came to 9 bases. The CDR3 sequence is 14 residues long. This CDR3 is CASSLGQATYEQYF. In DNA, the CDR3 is TGTGCCAGCAGCTTGGGTCAGGCAACCTACGAGCAGTACTTC.

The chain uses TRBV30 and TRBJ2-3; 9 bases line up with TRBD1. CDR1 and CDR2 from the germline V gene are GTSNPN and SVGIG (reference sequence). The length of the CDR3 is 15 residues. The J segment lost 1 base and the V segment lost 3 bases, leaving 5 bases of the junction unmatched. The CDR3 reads CAWRKQGAGTDTQYF. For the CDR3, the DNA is TGTGCCTGGAGGAAACAGGGGGCGGGCACAGATACGCAGTATTTT.

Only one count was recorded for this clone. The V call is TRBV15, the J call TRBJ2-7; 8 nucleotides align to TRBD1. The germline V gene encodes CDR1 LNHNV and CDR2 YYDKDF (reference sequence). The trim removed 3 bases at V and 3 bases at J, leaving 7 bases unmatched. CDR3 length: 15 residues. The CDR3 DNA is TGTGCCACCAGCAGGGTACAGGGGGTATTCTACGAGCAGTACTTC. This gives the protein CATSRVQGVFYEQYF.

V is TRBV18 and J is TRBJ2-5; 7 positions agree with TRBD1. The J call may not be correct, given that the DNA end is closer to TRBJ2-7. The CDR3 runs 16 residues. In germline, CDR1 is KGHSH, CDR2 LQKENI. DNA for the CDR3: TGTGCCAGCTCATACCTCTATCGGGACAGCTCCTACGAGCAGTACTTC. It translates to CASSYLYRDSSYEQYF.

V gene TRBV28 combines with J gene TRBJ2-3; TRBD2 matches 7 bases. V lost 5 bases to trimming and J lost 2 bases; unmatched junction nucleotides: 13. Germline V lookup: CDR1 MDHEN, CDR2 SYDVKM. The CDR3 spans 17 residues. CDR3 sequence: CASSPPAGLVITDTQYF. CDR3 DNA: TGTGCCAGCAGTCCCCCGGCCGGACTAGTCATCACAGATACGCAGTATTTT.

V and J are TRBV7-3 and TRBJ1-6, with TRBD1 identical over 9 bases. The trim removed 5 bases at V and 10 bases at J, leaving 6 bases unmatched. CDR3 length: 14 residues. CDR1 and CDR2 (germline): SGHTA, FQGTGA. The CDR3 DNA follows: TGTGCCAGCAGCGTCGGACAGGGGCGCTCACCCCTCCACTTT. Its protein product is CASSVGQGRSPLHF.

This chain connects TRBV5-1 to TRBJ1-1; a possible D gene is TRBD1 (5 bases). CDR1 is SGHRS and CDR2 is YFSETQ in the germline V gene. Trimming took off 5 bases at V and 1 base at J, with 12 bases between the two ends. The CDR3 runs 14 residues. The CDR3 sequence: CASRQGGSNTEAFF. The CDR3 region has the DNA TGCGCCAGCAGGCAGGGTGGGTCGAACACTGAAGCTTTCTTT.

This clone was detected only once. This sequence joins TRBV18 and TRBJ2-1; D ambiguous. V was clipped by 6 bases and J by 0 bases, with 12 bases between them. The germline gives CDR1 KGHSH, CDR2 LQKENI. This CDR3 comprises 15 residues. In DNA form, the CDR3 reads TGTGCCAGCTCCTCCGTCCCAGGCTCCTACAATGAGCAGTTCTTC. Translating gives CASSSVPGSYNEQFF.

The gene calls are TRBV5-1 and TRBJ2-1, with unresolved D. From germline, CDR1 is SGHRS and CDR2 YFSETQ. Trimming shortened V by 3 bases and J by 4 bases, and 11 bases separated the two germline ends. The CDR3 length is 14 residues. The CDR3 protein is CASSSGDFYNEQFF. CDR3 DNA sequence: TGCGCCAGCAGCTCCGGTGACTTTTACAATGAGCAGTTCTTC.

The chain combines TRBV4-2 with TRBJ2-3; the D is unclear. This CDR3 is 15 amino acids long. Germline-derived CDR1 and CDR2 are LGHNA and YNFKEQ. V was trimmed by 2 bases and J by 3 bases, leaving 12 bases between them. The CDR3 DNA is TGTGCCAGCAGCCAAAGCCCAACGATGACAGATACGCAGTATTTT. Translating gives CASSQSPTMTDTQYF.

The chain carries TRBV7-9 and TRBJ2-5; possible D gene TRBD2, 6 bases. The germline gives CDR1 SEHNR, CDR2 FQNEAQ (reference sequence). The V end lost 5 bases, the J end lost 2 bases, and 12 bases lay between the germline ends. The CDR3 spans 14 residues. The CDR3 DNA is TGTGCCAGCAGCCCACTAGCACCTCAAGAGACCCAGTACTTC. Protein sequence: CASSPLAPQETQYF.

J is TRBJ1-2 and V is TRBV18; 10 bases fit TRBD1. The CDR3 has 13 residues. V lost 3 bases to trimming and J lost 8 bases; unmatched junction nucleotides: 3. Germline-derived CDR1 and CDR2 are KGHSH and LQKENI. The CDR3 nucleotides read TGTGCCAGCTCACCGCAGACAGGGGGCGGCTACACCTTC. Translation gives CASSPQTGGGYTF.

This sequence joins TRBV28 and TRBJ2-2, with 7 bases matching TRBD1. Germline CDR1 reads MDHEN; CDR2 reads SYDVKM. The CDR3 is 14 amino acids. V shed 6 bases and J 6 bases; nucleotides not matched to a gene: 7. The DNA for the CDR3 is TGTGCCAGCAGACGACAGGGTGGTGCCGGGGAGCTGTTTTTT. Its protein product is CASRRQGGAGELFF.

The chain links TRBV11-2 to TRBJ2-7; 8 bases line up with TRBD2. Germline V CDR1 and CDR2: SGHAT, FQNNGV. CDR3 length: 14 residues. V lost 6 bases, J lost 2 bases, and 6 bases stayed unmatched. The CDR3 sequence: CASSIGGGTYEQYF. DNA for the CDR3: TGTGCCAGCAGTATCGGGGGGGGGACCTACGAGCAGTACTTC.

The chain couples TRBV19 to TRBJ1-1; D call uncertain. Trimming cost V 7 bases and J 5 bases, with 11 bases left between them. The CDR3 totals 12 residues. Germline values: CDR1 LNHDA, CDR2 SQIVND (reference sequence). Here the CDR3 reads CASTLTRTEAFF. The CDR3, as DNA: TGTGCCAGTACCCTGACTCGTACTGAAGCTTTCTTT.

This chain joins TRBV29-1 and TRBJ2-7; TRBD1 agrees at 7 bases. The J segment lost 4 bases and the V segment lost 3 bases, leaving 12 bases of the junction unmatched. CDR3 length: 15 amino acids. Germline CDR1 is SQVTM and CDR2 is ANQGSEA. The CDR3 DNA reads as TGCAGCGTTGAGGGGGCGAGGGGGCCGGGTTACGAGCAGTACTTC. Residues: CSVEGARGPGYEQYF.

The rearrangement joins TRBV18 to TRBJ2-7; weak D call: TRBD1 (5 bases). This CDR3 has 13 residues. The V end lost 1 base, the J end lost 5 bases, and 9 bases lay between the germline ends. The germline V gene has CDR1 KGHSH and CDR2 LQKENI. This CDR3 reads CASSPLRVHEQYF. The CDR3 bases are TGTGCCAGCTCACCACTCAGGGTACACGAGCAGTACTTC.

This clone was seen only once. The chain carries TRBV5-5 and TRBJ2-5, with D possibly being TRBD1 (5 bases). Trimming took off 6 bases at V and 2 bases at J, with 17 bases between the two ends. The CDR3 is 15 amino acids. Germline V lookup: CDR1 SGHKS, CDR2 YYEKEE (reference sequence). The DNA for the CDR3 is TGTGCCAGCACCTCGAGTCAGGGCCGACAAGAGACCCAGTACTTC. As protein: CASTSSQGRQETQYF.

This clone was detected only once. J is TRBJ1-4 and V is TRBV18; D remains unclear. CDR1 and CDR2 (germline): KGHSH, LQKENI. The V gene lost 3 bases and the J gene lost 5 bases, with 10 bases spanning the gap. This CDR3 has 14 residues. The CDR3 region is CASSPGRANEKLFF. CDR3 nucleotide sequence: TGTGCCAGCTCACCGGGGAGGGCCAATGAAAAACTGTTTTTT.

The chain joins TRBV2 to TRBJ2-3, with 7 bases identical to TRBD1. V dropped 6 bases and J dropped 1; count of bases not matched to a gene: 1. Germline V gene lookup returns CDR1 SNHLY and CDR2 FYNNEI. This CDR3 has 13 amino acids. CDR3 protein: CASSDRGTDTQYF. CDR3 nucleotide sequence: TGTGCCAGCAGCGACAGGGGCACAGATACGCAGTATTTT.

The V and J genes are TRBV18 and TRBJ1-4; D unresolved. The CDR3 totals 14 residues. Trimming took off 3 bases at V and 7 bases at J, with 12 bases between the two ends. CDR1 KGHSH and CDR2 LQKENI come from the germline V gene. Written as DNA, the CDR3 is TGTGCCAGCTCACCTCCGAGGCCGAGTGAAAAACTGTTTTTT. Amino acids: CASSPPRPSEKLFF.

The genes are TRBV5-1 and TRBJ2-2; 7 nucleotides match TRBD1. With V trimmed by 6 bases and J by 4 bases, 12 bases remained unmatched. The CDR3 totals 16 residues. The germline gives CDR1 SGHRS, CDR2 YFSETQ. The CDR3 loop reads CASTREGAKGTGELFF. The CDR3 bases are TGCGCCAGCACCCGAGAGGGGGCTAAAGGCACCGGGGAGCTGTTTTTT. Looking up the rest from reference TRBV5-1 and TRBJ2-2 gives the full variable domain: KAGVTQTPRYLIKTRGQQVTLSCSPISGHRSVSWYQQTPGQGLQFLFEYFSETQRNKGNFPGRFSGRQFSNSRSEMNVSTLELGDSALYLCASTREGAKGTGELFFGEGSRLTVL.

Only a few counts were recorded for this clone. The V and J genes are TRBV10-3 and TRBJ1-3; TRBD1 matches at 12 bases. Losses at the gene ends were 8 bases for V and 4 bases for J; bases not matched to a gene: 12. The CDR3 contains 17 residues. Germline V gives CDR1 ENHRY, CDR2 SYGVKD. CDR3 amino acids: CAISGQGASRAGNTIYF. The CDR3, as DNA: TGTGCCATCTCGGGACAGGGGGCTTCCCGAGCAGGAAACACCATATATTTT.

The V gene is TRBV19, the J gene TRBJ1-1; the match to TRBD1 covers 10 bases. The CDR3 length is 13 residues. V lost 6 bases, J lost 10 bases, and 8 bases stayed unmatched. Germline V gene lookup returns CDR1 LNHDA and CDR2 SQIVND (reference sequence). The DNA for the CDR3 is TGTGCCAGTAGGATGACAGGGGGCGAGAGAGCTTTCTTT. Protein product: CASRMTGGERAFF.

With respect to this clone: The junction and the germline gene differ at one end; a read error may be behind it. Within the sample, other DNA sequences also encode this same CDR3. For the CDR3, the DNA is TGCGCCAGTAGTAAGGGACAGGGGGCAGGCTATGGCTACACCTTC. Translating it yields CASSKGQGAGYGYTF. The gene calls are TRBV19 and TRBJ1-2, with 12 bases that match TRBD1. Per the germline V gene, CDR1 is LNHDA and CDR2 is SQIVND (reference sequence). This CDR3 is built from 15 residues.

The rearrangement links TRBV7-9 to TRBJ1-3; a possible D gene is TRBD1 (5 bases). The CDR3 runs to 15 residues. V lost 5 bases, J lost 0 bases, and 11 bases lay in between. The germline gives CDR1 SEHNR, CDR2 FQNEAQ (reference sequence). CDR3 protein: CASSRDRTSGNTIYF. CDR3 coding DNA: TGTGCCAGCAGCCGAGACAGAACCTCTGGAAACACCATATATTTT.